A selection of T cell receptor beta chains follows, all from one sample in a study of shared clonotypes between healthy human individuals. Sequenced by immunoSEQ multiplex PCR; TCRdb stores in-frame clones only, minus some. The sample has about 2,500,000 clones; 85% to 95% are singletons. Sequencing was carried out using naive CD4+ T cells sorted from blood. Source of these receptors: a man younger than 35 in good health. The CDR3 runs from the conserved cysteine through the conserved F or W. Fields, in order: J gene, D gene, clone size, V gene, CDR3 protein, CDR3 DNA. The D gene is left open where the match is weak. Size values are once, few and many counts, or a class for expanded clones, and some rows have none.

j_gene: TRBJ2-2
d_gene: .
abundance: .
v_gene: TRBV5-1
CDR3aa: CASSQTGNTGELFF
CDR3nt: TGCGCCAGCAGCCAGACAGGGAACACCGGGGAGCTGTTTTTT

j_gene: TRBJ2-7
d_gene: .
abundance: .
v_gene: TRBV19
CDR3aa: CASSMGLVAGSRYEQYF
CDR3nt: TGTGCCAGTAGTATGGGTCTGGTGGCAGGGTCACGCTACGAGCAGTACTTC

j_gene: TRBJ1-1
d_gene: .
abundance: .
v_gene: TRBV28
CDR3aa: CASSLRGVTEAFF
CDR3nt: TGTGCCAGCAGTTTAAGAGGCGTCACTGAAGCTTTCTTT

j_gene: TRBJ1-2
d_gene: TRBD1
abundance: .
v_gene: TRBV6-6
CDR3aa: CASSYQGQASVYGYTF
CDR3nt: TGTGCCAGCAGTTACCAAGGACAGGCCTCTGTCTATGGCTACACCTTC

j_gene: TRBJ1-5
d_gene: .
abundance: once
v_gene: TRBV30
CDR3aa: CAWSADNSNQPQHF
CDR3nt: TGTGCCTGGAGTGCAGATAATAGCAATCAGCCCCAGCATTTT

j_gene: TRBJ1-4
d_gene: .
abundance: .
v_gene: TRBV11-2
CDR3aa: CASSPDFQRLFF
CDR3nt: TGTGCCAGCAGCCCCGACTTCCAAAGACTGTTTTTT

j_gene: TRBJ1-1
d_gene: TRBD1
abundance: .
v_gene: TRBV18
CDR3aa: CASSLRDSTEAFF
CDR3nt: TGTGCCAGCTCACTTCGGGACAGCACTGAAGCTTTCTTT

j_gene: TRBJ1-4
d_gene: TRBD1
abundance: .
v_gene: TRBV7-9
CDR3aa: CASSLGQGASLSNEKLFF
CDR3nt: TGTGCCAGCAGCTTAGGACAGGGGGCAAGTTTATCTAATGAAAAACTGTTTTTT

j_gene: TRBJ1-1
d_gene: .
abundance: few
v_gene: TRBV29-1
CDR3aa: CSVLGVNTEAFF
CDR3nt: TGCAGCGTATTGGGGGTGAACACTGAAGCTTTCTTT

j_gene: TRBJ2-1
d_gene: .
abundance: .
v_gene: TRBV18
CDR3aa: CASSPDLLASYNEQFF
CDR3nt: TGTGCCAGCTCACCCGACTTACTAGCATCCTACAATGAGCAGTTCTTC

j_gene: TRBJ1-4
d_gene: TRBD1
abundance: .
v_gene: TRBV19
CDR3aa: CASSIGSSGGFEKLFF
CDR3nt: TGTGCCAGTAGTATAGGTTCATCAGGGGGCTTTGAAAAACTGTTTTTT

j_gene: TRBJ1-1
d_gene: .
abundance: .
v_gene: TRBV5-4
CDR3aa: CASSLRGALGTEAFF
CDR3nt: TGTGCCAGCAGCTTGAGGGGGGCCCTAGGGACTGAAGCTTTCTTT

j_gene: TRBJ2-3
d_gene: TRBD2
abundance: .
v_gene: TRBV10-2
CDR3aa: CASRVGTSMADTQYF
CDR3nt: TGCGCCAGCAGGGTCGGGACTAGCATGGCAGATACGCAGTATTTT

j_gene: TRBJ1-5
d_gene: .
abundance: .
v_gene: TRBV4-1
CDR3aa: CASRPAGTSNQPQHF
CDR3nt: TGCGCCAGCAGGCCCGCCGGGACGAGCAATCAGCCCCAGCATTTT

j_gene: TRBJ1-4
d_gene: .
abundance: .
v_gene: TRBV28
CDR3aa: CASSLPRATNEKLFF
CDR3nt: TGTGCCAGCAGTTTACCCAGAGCAACTAATGAAAAACTGTTTTTT

j_gene: TRBJ2-5
d_gene: .
abundance: .
v_gene: TRBV7-7
CDR3aa: CASSLGQGWETQYF
CDR3nt: TGTGCTAGCAGCTTAGGGCAGGGATGGGAGACCCAGTACTTC

j_gene: TRBJ2-5
d_gene: TRBD2
abundance: .
v_gene: TRBV11-2
CDR3aa: CASSWRGRTQETQYF
CDR3nt: TGTGCCAGCAGCTGGCGCGGGAGGACTCAAGAGACCCAGTACTTC

j_gene: TRBJ2-7
d_gene: .
abundance: .
v_gene: TRBV15
CDR3aa: CATSRGLDNTYEQYF
CDR3nt: TGTGCCACCAGCAGAGGTCTGGATAACACCTACGAGCAGTACTTC

j_gene: TRBJ2-2
d_gene: TRBD1
abundance: .
v_gene: TRBV28
CDR3aa: CASSRGQGNTGELFF
CDR3nt: TGTGCCAGCAGCCGGGGACAGGGGAACACCGGGGAGCTGTTTTTT

j_gene: TRBJ2-2
d_gene: .
abundance: .
v_gene: TRBV18
CDR3aa: CASSPLPSAGELFF
CDR3nt: TGTGCCAGCTCACCACTCCCTAGTGCCGGGGAGCTGTTTTTT

j_gene: TRBJ2-5
d_gene: .
abundance: .
v_gene: TRBV5-1
CDR3aa: CASTLGQLYQETQYF
CDR3nt: TGCGCCAGTACACTTGGACAGCTGTACCAAGAGACCCAGTACTTC

j_gene: TRBJ1-6
d_gene: .
abundance: .
v_gene: TRBV11-2
CDR3aa: CASSFLPNNSPLHF
CDR3nt: TGTGCCAGCAGCTTCTTACCGAACAATTCACCCCTCCACTTT

j_gene: TRBJ1-1
d_gene: .
abundance: .
v_gene: TRBV5-6
CDR3aa: CASSQDRRNTEAFF
CDR3nt: TGTGCCAGCAGCCAAGACAGGCGGAACACTGAAGCTTTCTTT

j_gene: TRBJ2-7
d_gene: .
abundance: .
v_gene: TRBV18
CDR3aa: CASRPQNSYEQYF
CDR3nt: TGTGCCAGCCGACCACAGAACTCCTACGAGCAGTACTTC

j_gene: TRBJ2-5
d_gene: .
abundance: .
v_gene: TRBV9
CDR3aa: CASSATRFHQETQYF
CDR3nt: TGTGCCAGCAGCGCCACACGCTTCCACCAAGAGACCCAGTACTTC

j_gene: TRBJ2-5
d_gene: TRBD2
abundance: .
v_gene: TRBV10-3
CDR3aa: CAISASGRETQYF
CDR3nt: TGTGCCATCAGTGCTAGCGGTAGGGAGACCCAGTACTTC